This T cell receptor beta chain was recovered during a study of cytomegalovirus exposure and HLA in healthy donors. Whole-study findings and limits: Across all donors, roughly uniform sequencing depth was an assumption of the presence/absence analyses.

The CDR3 has 14 amino acids. The germline gives CDR1 MNHEY, CDR2 SVGAGI. Trimming removed 6 bases from V and 0 bases from J, with 10 bases in between. Researchers ran the PCR with 60 Vbeta and 13 Jbeta primers. Profiling relied on immunoSEQ multiplex PCR, and the TCRdb table lists in-frame clones only, not all of them. The table has around 150,000 clones, 79% seen once. Of note for this clone: The target antigen is unknown.

This receptor was identified in a man aged 40-49 years in good health and CMV-seronegative. The sample comprised PBMCs. The gene calls are TRBV6-5 and TRBJ2-3, with a weak D call TRBD2 (5 bases). As DNA, the CDR3 is TGTGCCAGCAGCCCTCTAGCTAGCACAGATACGCAGTATTTT. This sequence encodes CASSPLASTDTQYF.